This T cell receptor (beta chain) comes out of a study of cytomegalovirus exposure and HLA in healthy donors. Trimming removed 5 bases from V and 1 base from J, with 9 bases in between. The CDR3 length is 14 residues. Germline V gene data show CDR1 as SGHAT and CDR2 as FQNNGV. TCRdb keeps only in-frame clones here, not all; method: immunoSEQ multiplex PCR. The table lists about 350,000 clones, roughly 87% of them singletons. The TCR sequence derives from a woman in her twenties or thirties in good health and CMV-seropositive. The rearrangement uses TRBV11-2 and TRBJ1-3; D unresolved. The specimen sequenced was PBMCs. Here the CDR3 reads CASSPSRSGNTIYF. The CDR3 nucleotides are TGTGCCAGCAGCCCTTCAAGGTCTGGAAACACCATATATTTT.